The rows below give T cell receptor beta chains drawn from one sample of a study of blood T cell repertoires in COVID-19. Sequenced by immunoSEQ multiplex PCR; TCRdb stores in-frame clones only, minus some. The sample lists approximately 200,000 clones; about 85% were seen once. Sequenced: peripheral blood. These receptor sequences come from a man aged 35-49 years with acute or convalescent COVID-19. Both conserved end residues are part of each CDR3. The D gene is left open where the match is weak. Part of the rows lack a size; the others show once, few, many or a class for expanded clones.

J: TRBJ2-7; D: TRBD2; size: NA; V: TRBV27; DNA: TGTGCCAGCAGCCCAGGACTAGCTTACGAGCAGTACTTC; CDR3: CASSPGLAYEQYF
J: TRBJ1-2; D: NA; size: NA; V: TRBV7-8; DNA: TGTGCCAGCAGCTTAGACCGACTCGACTTCGTCTATGGCTACACCTTC; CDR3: CASSLDRLDFVYGYTF
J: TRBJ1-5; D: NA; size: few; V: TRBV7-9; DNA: TGTGCCAGCAGCTCGAACAGGGATAGCAATCAGCCCCAGCATTTT; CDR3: CASSSNRDSNQPQHF
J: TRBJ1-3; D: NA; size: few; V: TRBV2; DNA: TGTGCCAGCAGTTTTGTGAGGGAAAACACCATATATTTT; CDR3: CASSFVRENTIYF
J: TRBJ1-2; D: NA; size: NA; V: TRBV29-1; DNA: TGCAGCGGCGAGACAGGATATGGCTACACCTTC; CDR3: CSGETGYGYTF
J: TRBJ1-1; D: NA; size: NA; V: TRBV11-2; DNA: TGTGCCAGCAGCTATAGGGGCATGAACACTGAAGCTTTCTTT; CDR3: CASSYRGMNTEAFF
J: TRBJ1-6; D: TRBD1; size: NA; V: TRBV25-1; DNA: TGTGCCAGCAGACAGACAGGGCCCAACTCACCCCTCCACTTT; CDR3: CASRQTGPNSPLHF
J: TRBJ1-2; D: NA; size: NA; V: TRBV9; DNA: TGTGCCAGCAGCGTAGGAGGGGGTGGCTACACCTTC; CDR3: CASSVGGGGYTF
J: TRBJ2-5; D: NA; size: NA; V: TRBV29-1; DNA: TGCAGCGTCGCCGGGGGGCGGCAAGAGACCCAGTACTTC; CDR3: CSVAGGRQETQYF
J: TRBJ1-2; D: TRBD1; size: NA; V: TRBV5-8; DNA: TGTGCCAGCAGCGTCCAGGGGGCGAGGAATGGCTACACCTTC; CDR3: CASSVQGARNGYTF
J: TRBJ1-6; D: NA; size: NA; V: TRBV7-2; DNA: TGTGCCAGCAGCTCCCAGTTAAATTCACCCCTCCACTTT; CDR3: CASSSQLNSPLHF
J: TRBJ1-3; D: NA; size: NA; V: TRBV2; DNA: TGTGCCAGCAGTGTCGGTCTCAACACCATATATTTT; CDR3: CASSVGLNTIYF
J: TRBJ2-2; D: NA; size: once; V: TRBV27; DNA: TGTGCCAGCAGTTTATGGGGGGACACCGGGGAGCTGTTTTTT; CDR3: CASSLWGDTGELFF
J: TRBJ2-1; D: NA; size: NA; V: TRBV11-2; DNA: TGTGCCAGCAGCTCAACAGGCGGAACATACAATGAGCAGTTCTTC; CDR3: CASSSTGGTYNEQFF
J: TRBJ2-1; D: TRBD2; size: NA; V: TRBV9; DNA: TGTGCCAGCAGCGTAGTAGCAAGCGGGAAGCAGTTCTTC; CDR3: CASSVVASGKQFF
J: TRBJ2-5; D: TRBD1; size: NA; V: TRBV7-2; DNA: TGTGCCAGCAGGCGGACAGGCCACTTTGCCCAGTACTTC; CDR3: CASRRTGHFAQYF
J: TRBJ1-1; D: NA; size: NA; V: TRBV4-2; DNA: TGTGCCAGCAGCCGTGATTCGGGGACTGAAGCTTTCTTT; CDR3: CASSRDSGTEAFF
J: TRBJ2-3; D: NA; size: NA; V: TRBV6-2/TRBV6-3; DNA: TGTGCCAGCAGCCCCTCAGCGGAGTTTGTAACAGATACGCAGTATTTT; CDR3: CASSPSAEFVTDTQYF
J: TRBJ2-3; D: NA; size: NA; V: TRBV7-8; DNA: TGTGCCAGCAGCTTAGGACAGCAGGGTACGCAGTATTTT; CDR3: CASSLGQQGTQYF
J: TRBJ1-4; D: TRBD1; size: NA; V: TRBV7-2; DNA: TGTGCCAGCAGCCAGGGGGACAGGAGTAATGAAAAACTGTTTTTT; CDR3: CASSQGDRSNEKLFF
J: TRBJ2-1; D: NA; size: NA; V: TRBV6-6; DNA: TGTGCCAGCACCTTAATGACTCCTACCTACAATGAGCAGTTCTTC; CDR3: CASTLMTPTYNEQFF
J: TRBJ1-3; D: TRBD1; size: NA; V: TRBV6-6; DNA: TGTGCCAGCAGTTCCCGCCAGGGGGACTCTGGAAACACCATATATTTT; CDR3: CASSSRQGDSGNTIYF
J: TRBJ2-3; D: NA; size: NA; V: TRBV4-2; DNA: TGTGCCAGCAGCCAAGATGGCGGCTCAACGGGGGCAGATACGCAGTATTTT; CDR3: CASSQDGGSTGADTQYF
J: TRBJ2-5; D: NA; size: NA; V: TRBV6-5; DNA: TGTGCCAGCAGTTTACAGGCTCAAGAGACCCAGTACTTC; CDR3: CASSLQAQETQYF
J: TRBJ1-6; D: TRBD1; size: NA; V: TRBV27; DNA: TGTGCCAGCAGTTTATGGGGACAGGGGAATTCACCCCTCCACTTT; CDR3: CASSLWGQGNSPLHF
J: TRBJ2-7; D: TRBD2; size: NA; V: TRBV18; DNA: TGTGCCAGCCGGGGGGGCACAGGCCATCTAGTTGAGCAGTACTTC; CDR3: CASRGGTGHLVEQYF
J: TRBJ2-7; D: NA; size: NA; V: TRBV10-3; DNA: TGTGCCTCTTCCCCCGGGGGGCCACAGCGCGAGCAGTACTTC; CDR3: CASSPGGPQREQYF
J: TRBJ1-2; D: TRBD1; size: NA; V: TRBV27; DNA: TGTGCCAGCAGTTTATGGGGGACAGGGGGGACGGAAGGCTACACCTTC; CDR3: CASSLWGTGGTEGYTF
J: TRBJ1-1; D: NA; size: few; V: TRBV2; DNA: TGTGCCAGCAGAGGGGATTCGTCTGAAGCTTTCTTT; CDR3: CASRGDSSEAFF
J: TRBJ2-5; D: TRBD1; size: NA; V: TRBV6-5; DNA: TGTGCCAGCAAAGCAGAACAGGGGCCGAGGGAGACCCAGTACTTC; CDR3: CASKAEQGPRETQYF
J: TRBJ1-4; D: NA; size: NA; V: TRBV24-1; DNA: TGTGCCACCAGTGATCCACAGGGCTCAACTAATGAAAAACTGTTTTTT; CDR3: CATSDPQGSTNEKLFF
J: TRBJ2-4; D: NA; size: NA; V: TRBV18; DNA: TGTGCCAGCTCACCACCGGGTACAGCGGGTAAAAACATTCAGTACTTC; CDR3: CASSPPGTAGKNIQYF
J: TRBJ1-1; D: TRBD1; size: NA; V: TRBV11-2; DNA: TGTGCCAGCAGCTTGGGACAGGGGGCGAGGAACACTGAAGCTTTCTTT; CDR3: CASSLGQGARNTEAFF
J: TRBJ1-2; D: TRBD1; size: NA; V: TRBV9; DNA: TGTGCCAGCAGCTTTACAGGGGAAGCTAACTATGGCTACACCTTC; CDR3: CASSFTGEANYGYTF
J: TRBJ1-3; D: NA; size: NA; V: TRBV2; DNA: TGTGCCAGCACCCCCCAGGCGACCATATATTTT; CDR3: CASTPQATIYF
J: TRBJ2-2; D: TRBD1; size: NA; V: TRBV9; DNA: TGTGCCAGCAGTGCACCGGGACAGGGGAGGTCCGGGGAGCTGTTTTTT; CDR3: CASSAPGQGRSGELFF
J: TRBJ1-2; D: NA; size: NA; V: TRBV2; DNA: TGTGCCAGCACCAGGGACAAGGACTATGGCTACACCTTC; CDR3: CASTRDKDYGYTF
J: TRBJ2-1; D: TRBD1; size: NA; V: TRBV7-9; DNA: TGTGCCAGCAGACAGCCAGGGGGCGAAAACAATGAGCAGTTCTTC; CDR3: CASRQPGGENNEQFF
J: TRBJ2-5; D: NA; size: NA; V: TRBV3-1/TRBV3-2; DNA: TGTGCCAGCAGCCAAGATACGGGGGAGACCCAGTACTTC; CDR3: CASSQDTGETQYF
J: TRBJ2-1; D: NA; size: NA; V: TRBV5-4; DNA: TGTGCCAGCAGCATGGGGGTGGGCCAGGGGAATGAGCAGTTCTTC; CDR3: CASSMGVGQGNEQFF
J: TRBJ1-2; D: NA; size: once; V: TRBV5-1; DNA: TGCGCCAGCAGCTTCGGGGTAACGGATGGCTACACCTTC; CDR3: CASSFGVTDGYTF
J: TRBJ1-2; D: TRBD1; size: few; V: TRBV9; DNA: TGTGCCAGCAGCCTGATCGCTACAGGGGGAAGAAGAGGCTACACCTTC; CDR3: CASSLIATGGRRGYTF
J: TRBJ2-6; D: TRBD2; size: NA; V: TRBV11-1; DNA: TGTGCCAGCAGCCCCCGGGGGGACCCTGGGGCCAACGTCCTGACTTTC; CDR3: CASSPRGDPGANVLTF
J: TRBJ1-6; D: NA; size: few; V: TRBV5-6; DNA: TGTGCCAGCAGCTTGTCTCGCGGGAATTCACCCCTCCACTTT; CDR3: CASSLSRGNSPLHF
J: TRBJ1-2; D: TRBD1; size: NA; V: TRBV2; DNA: TGTGCCAGCAGTGACCAGGGGGCTTGGTTTGGCTACACCTTC; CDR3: CASSDQGAWFGYTF
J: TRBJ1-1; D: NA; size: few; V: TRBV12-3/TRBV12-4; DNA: TGTGCCAGCAGTTTAGTAGGCGGCACTGAAGCTTTCTTT; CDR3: CASSLVGGTEAFF
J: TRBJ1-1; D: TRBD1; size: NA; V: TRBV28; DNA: TGTGCCAGCAGTTCCGGACAGGGGACCATGAACACTGAAGCTTTCTTT; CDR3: CASSSGQGTMNTEAFF
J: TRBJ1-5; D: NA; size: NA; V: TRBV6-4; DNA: TGTGCCAGCAGTGCAGGATATAGCAATCAGCCCCAGCATTTT; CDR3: CASSAGYSNQPQHF
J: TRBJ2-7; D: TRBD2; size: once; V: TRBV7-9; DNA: TGTGCCAGCAGCTTGACTAGCGGGGGACCCCCCAACTACGAGCAGTACTTC; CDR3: CASSLTSGGPPNYEQYF
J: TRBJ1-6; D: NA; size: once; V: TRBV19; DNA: TGTGCCAGTAGTAGCCCAGGGCTCTATAATTCACCCCTCCACTTT; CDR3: CASSSPGLYNSPLHF
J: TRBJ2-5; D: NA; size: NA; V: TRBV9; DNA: TGTGCCAGCAGCGTAGGGCAGGCGCCCCGAGCCCAGTACTTC; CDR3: CASSVGQAPRAQYF
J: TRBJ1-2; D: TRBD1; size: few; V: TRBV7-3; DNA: TGTGCCAGCAGCCCTCAAGCTGGGACAGGGTATGGCTACACCTTC; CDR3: CASSPQAGTGYGYTF
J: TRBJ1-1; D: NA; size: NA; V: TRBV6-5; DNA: TGTGCCAGCAGTTATTTACCAGGGCCGAACACTGAAGCTTTCTTT; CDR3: CASSYLPGPNTEAFF
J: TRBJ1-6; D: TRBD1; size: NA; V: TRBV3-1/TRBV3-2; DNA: TGTGCCAGCAGCCAAACAGGGGAGGTTTCACCCCTCCACTTT; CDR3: CASSQTGEVSPLHF
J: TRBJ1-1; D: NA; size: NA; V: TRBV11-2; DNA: TGTGCCAGCAGCTTAGACGTACTTCGGGGCACTGAAGCTTTCTTT; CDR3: CASSLDVLRGTEAFF
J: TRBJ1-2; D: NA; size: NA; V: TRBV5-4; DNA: TGTGCCAGCAGTCTTCCGACGGGAACCTATGGCTACACCTTC; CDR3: CASSLPTGTYGYTF